Shown below are 10 T cell receptor beta chains from a single sample sequenced in a study of blood T cell repertoires in COVID-19. Profiling relied on immunoSEQ multiplex PCR, and the TCRdb table lists in-frame clones only, not all of them. The sample records about 270,000 clones, approximately 77% being singletons. The sequencing sample was made of peripheral blood. Every receptor here comes from a woman between 18 and 30 years old with acute or convalescent COVID-19.

This chain joins TRBV7-9 and TRBJ2-1; the match to TRBD1 covers 7 bases. Germline CDR1 and CDR2: SEHNR and FQNEAQ (reference sequence). Germline trimming cut 7 bases from V and 5 bases from J; bases unmatched to any gene: 8. The CDR3 consists of 14 residues. In DNA form, the CDR3 reads TGTGCCAGCACCTTGGGGACAGCCGACAATGAGCAGTTCTTC. Amino acids: CASTLGTADNEQFF.

The V call is TRBV30, the J call TRBJ1-3; 8 nucleotides align to TRBD1. V was pared by 1 base and J by 3 bases, with 5 bases of the junction left unmatched. The CDR3 totals 15 residues. Germline V gene sequence: CDR1 GTSNPN, CDR2 SVGIG (reference sequence). This CDR3 reads CAWSGGTGRGNTIYF. In nucleotides, the CDR3 is TGTGCCTGGAGTGGGGGGACAGGACGTGGAAACACCATATATTTT.

The chain employs TRBV7-8 and TRBJ2-7; D is ambiguous. The germline V and J ends were trimmed by 5 bases and 3 bases, with 14 bases remaining between them. There are 14 residues in the CDR3. Germline V gives CDR1 SGHVS, CDR2 FQNEAQ. CDR3 nucleotide sequence: TGTGCCAGCAGCCCTAGGAGAGACGGCTACGAGCAGTACTTC. Its protein product is CASSPRRDGYEQYF.

Concerning this clone: Other DNA sequences within the sample encode an identical CDR3. This chain uses TRBV28 with TRBJ1-5, with 7 bases that match TRBD1. Germline-derived CDR1 and CDR2 are MDHEN and SYDVKM. This CDR3 contains 14 residues. After removal of 4 bases from V and 2 bases from J, the junction contained 2 bases not matched to a gene. CDR3 DNA sequence: TGTGCCAGCAGTTCAGGACAGGGCAATCAGCCCCAGCATTTT. Its protein product is CASSSGQGNQPQHF.

With regard to this clone: This CDR3 is also generated by other DNA sequences in the sample. This chain uses TRBV7-6 with TRBJ2-5; a possible D gene is TRBD2 (5 bases). The germline CDR1 and CDR2 sequences are SGHVS and FNYEAQ. V was pared by 6 bases and J by 4 bases, with 9 bases between. The CDR3 extends over 12 amino acids. In DNA, the CDR3 is TGTGCCAGCAGAAGGACTGGAGAGACCCAGTACTTC. Amino acids: CASRRTGETQYF.

The chain uses TRBV3-1 (or the pseudogene TRBV3-2) and TRBJ1-2; D remains unclear. The CDR3 contains 15 residues. Germline CDR1 is LGHDT and CDR2 is YNNKEL (reference sequence). The V end lost 1 base, the J end lost 0 bases, and 9 bases lay between the germline ends. CDR3 amino acids: CASSQVGAANYGYTF. The CDR3 nucleotides are TGTGCCAGCAGCCAAGTGGGCGCAGCTAACTATGGCTACACCTTC.

The chain is built from TRBV19 and TRBJ2-2, with 15 positions matching TRBD2. CDR1 is LNHDA and CDR2 is SQIVND in the germline V gene (reference sequence). The CDR3 spans 20 residues. V shed 3 bases, J shed 4 bases, and the junction held 12 bases outside the gene matches. The CDR3: CASSITPPGLAGGRTGELFF. DNA for the CDR3: TGTGCCAGTAGTATTACCCCACCGGGACTAGCGGGAGGTCGCACCGGGGAGCTGTTTTTT.

This chain uses TRBV27 with TRBJ1-1; TRBD1 matches at 9 bases. V gave up 5 bases and J gave up 7 bases; unmatched junction bases: 5. CDR3 length: 13 residues. Looked up from germline, CDR1 is MNHEY and CDR2 is SMNVEV (reference sequence). CDR3 residues: CASSPGQGGEAFF. CDR3 coding DNA: TGTGCCAGCAGTCCGGGACAGGGAGGTGAAGCTTTCTTT.

The chain carries TRBV30 and TRBJ1-6; 8 positions agree with TRBD1. CDR1 is GTSNPN, CDR2 SVGIG, per germline (reference sequence). This CDR3 has 18 amino acids. The ends lost 0 bases at V and 1 base at J; junction bases unmatched: 8. CDR3 coding DNA: TGTGCCTGGAGTGTACGACAGGGGTTTGGGTCCTATAATTCACCCCTCCACTTT. Its translation is CAWSVRQGFGSYNSPLHF.

The chain links TRBV10-3 to TRBJ2-5; a possible D gene is TRBD1 (7 bases). The CDR3 totals 13 residues. Germline values: CDR1 ENHRY, CDR2 SYGVKD. V was pared by 7 bases and J by 5 bases, with 14 bases between. This chain's CDR3 is CAIKAGGGETQYF. Here the CDR3 DNA reads TGTGCCATCAAGGCAGGGGGAGGTGAGACCCAGTACTTC.